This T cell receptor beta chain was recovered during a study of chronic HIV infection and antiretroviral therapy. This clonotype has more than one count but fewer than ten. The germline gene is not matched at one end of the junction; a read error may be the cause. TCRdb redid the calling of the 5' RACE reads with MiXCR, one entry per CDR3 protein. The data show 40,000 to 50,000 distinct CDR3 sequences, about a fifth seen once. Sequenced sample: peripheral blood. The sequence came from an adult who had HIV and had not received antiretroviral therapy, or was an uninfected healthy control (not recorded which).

CDR3 protein: CASSLEPRDEQFF. The CDR3 region has the DNA TGTGCTAGCAGCTTAGAACCCCGGGATGAGCAGTTCTTC. The chain is built from TRBV7-7 and TRBJ2-1; D gene unclear. This CDR3 comprises 13 residues. CDR1 and CDR2 from the germline V gene are SSHAT and FNYEAQ (reference sequence).